The subject of this entry is one T cell receptor (beta chain). Its cognate antigen is unknown. PCR used 60 Vbeta primers and 13 Jbeta primers. The protocol was immunoSEQ multiplex PCR, while the TCRdb copy is restricted to in-frame clones and leaves out a portion. The repertoire holds about 190,000 clones, with over 60% as singletons. The data belong to a study of cytomegalovirus exposure and HLA in healthy donors. Findings and caveats of the study: Later analysis demonstrated an association between a missense DCLRE1C variant and TCR beta V- and J-gene trimming. Association of 15,000 to 20,000 TCR beta sequences with HLA alleles was found at 0.05 false discovery rate in a later analysis. As was reported, the HLA-A and HLA-B alleles of most subjects were accurately predicted from TCR beta sequences.

The sequenced material came from PBMCs. The source is a woman aged 40 to 49 in good health and CMV-seronegative.

The CDR3 here is CASLAGTGAGELFF. The CDR3 DNA follows: TGTGCCAGTCTGGCCGGGACAGGGGCCGGGGAGCTGTTTTTT. V gene TRBV7-2 combines with J gene TRBJ2-2, with 10 bases fitting TRBD1. Unmatched junction bases numbered 7, after V lost 9 bases and J lost 6 bases. CDR3 length: 14 amino acids. CDR1 is SGHTA and CDR2 is FQGNSA in the germline V gene.